The 8 T cell receptor beta chains presented below share a single source sample, sequenced in a study of T cell changes during pregnancy in multiple sclerosis. Assay used: immunoSEQ multiplex PCR; TCRdb lists only in-frame clones, some missing. The table records 65,000 to 95,000 clones, 89% of them present only once. Sequences were derived from peripheral blood, sampled before pregnancy. These receptors originate from a female donor with multiple sclerosis, enrolled in a pregnancy study.

This chain connects TRBV27 to TRBJ1-1, with D possibly matching TRBD1 (5 bases). Germline V lookup: CDR1 MNHEY, CDR2 SMNVEV (reference sequence). V lost 8 bases, J lost 0 bases, and 19 bases lay in between. This CDR3 is 16 amino acids long. CDR3 coding DNA: TGTGCCAGCGGCCTCCGGGGGGGAGGCATGAACACTGAAGCTTTCTTT. Residues: CASGLRGGGMNTEAFF.

This chain joins TRBV19 and TRBJ2-6; D may be TRBD1 (6 bases). The CDR3 runs to 17 residues. The germline V gene has CDR1 LNHDA and CDR2 SQIVND (reference sequence). V was clipped by 4 bases and J by 0 bases, with 13 bases between them. DNA of the CDR3: TGTGCCAGTAGTAGCAGGGGAATCTACTCTGGGGCCAACGTCCTGACTTTC. Its translation: CASSSRGIYSGANVLTF. Drawing the rest from reference TRBV19 and TRBJ2-6, the complete variable domain is DGGITQSPKYLFRKEGQNVTLSCEQNLNHDAMYWYRQDPGQGLRLIYYSQIVNDFQKGDIAEGYSVSREKKESFPLTVTSAQKNPTAFYLCASSSRGIYSGANVLTFGAGSRLTVL.

The CDR3, as DNA: TGTGCCAGCAGCTTTTTCCAGGGAATAGTCTCCTACAATGAGCAGTTCTTC. Its protein product is CASSFFQGIVSYNEQFF. This chain uses TRBV5-6 with TRBJ2-1; maybe TRBD1 (5 bases). Germline V lookup: CDR1 SGHDT, CDR2 YYEEEE. Trimming removed 2 bases from V and 0 bases from J, with 15 bases in between. The CDR3 totals 17 residues.

V gene TRBV18 combines with J gene TRBJ1-1; 8 bases are shared with TRBD1. This CDR3 spans 16 amino acids. CDR1 and CDR2 (germline): KGHSH, LQKENI. The trim removed 5 bases at V and 0 bases at J, leaving 8 bases unmatched. The CDR3 bases are TGTGCCAGCTCAGGGACAGGAACTTCTATGAACACTGAAGCTTTCTTT. Protein product: CASSGTGTSMNTEAFF.

The V and J genes are TRBV7-2 and TRBJ2-1; a weak D match, TRBD1 (6 bases). The CDR3 has 15 amino acids. Per the germline V gene, CDR1 is SGHTA and CDR2 is FQGNSA. Trimming took 3 bases from V and 10 from J, leaving 19 bases between them. The CDR3 spells CASSFRQVEVPEQFF. CDR3 sequence (DNA): TGTGCCAGCAGCTTCAGACAGGTAGAGGTCCCCGAGCAGTTCTTC.

The chain recombines TRBV28 with TRBJ2-5; 12 nucleotides agree with TRBD1. Germline trimming cut 6 bases from V and 5 bases from J; bases unmatched to any gene: 13. Germline lookup yields CDR1 MDHEN and CDR2 SYDVKM. The CDR3 sequence is 17 residues long. In nucleotides, the CDR3 is TGTGCCAGCAGGCCAAGATCCGGGACAGGGGGCCGTGAGACCCAGTACTTC. As protein: CASRPRSGTGGRETQYF.

This clone occurred a few times. The gene calls are TRBV18 and TRBJ1-5, with TRBD1 as a possible D gene (5 bases). Trimming cost V 3 bases and J 3 bases, with 9 bases left between them. The CDR3 covers 14 residues. Germline values: CDR1 KGHSH, CDR2 LQKENI. In DNA form, the CDR3 reads TGTGCCAGCTCACCGACAGCCTACAATCAGCCCCAGCATTTT. This sequence encodes CASSPTAYNQPQHF.

This chain joins TRBV2 and TRBJ1-4; D not certain. The V and J ends lost 2 bases and 7 bases respectively, with 23 bases between them. The CDR3 runs 18 residues. The germline V gene has CDR1 SNHLY and CDR2 FYNNEI. CDR3 nucleotides: TGTGCCAGCAGTGAATTCCAGGCTACCTCCGAAAGGTTTGAAAAACTGTTTTTT. Its protein is CASSEFQATSERFEKLFF.